This T cell receptor beta chain was captured by sequencing in a study of response to subunit inactivated influenza vaccine. The length of the CDR3 is 16 residues. The V gene's germline CDR1 is KGHSH and CDR2 LQKENI. V was cut by 3 bases and J by 1 base, with 15 bases left in between. TCRdb independently ran MiXCR on the RT-PCR reads; one entry per CDR3 protein. The repertoire holds 450,000 to 700,000 distinct CDR3 sequences, with around 15% as singletons. The chain couples TRBV18 to TRBJ1-1; D gene ambiguous. Sequencing was performed on PBMCs from blood, taken 11 to 12 days after vaccination. The sequence was collected from a man aged 50 or older who received an inactivated influenza vaccine. The CDR3 is CASSPAVWETNTEAFF. DNA for the CDR3: TGTGCCAGCTCACCCGCTGTGTGGGAGACGAACACTGAAGCTTTCTTT.